This TCR beta chain was recorded in a study of early T cells in non-severe SARS-CoV-2 infection. Only a few counts were recorded for this clonotype. From germline, CDR1 is SGHTA and CDR2 FQGTGA. The CDR3 is 15 amino acids. J gave up 2 bases and V 4 bases, and 3 bases lay outside the gene matches. Each CDR3 protein gets one entry after TCRdb re-called the 5' RACE reads with MiXCR. The repertoire consists of fewer than 85,000 distinct CDR3 sequences, with about 10% occurring once and the leading ten covering 12%. The rearrangement uses TRBV7-3 and TRBJ2-4; TRBD2 aligns across 9 bases. This clonotype was sampled from an adult who was a healthcare worker with PCR-confirmed SARS-CoV-2 infection or an uninfected control (not recorded which). The starting material was whole blood, obtained at baseline. CDR3 nucleotide sequence: TGTGCCAGCAGCTCGGGACTAGCTTCCAAAAACATTCAGTACTTC. Translated, it gives CASSSGLASKNIQYF.